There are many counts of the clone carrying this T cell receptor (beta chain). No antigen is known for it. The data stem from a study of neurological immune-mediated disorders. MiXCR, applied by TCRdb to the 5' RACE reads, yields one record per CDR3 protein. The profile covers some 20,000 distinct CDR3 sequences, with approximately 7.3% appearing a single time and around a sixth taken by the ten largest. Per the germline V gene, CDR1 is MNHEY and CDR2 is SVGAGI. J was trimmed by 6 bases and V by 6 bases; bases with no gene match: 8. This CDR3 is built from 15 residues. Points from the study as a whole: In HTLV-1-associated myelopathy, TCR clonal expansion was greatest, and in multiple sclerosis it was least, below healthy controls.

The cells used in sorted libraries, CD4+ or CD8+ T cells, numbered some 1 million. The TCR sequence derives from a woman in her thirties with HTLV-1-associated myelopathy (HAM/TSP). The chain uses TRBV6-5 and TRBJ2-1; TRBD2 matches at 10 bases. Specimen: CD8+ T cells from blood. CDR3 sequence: CASSPLAGLGNEQFF. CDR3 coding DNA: TGTGCCAGCAGCCCACTAGCGGGGTTGGGCAATGAGCAGTTCTTC.